Below, 29 T cell receptor beta chains from the same sample are listed, as sequenced in a study of T cell responses to AZD1222 COVID-19 vaccine. Assay: immunoSEQ multiplex PCR; the TCRdb copy retains only in-frame clones and omits some. The table has about 170,000 clones, roughly 90% seen once; the top ten hold around 1.6%. The sequencing here drew on peripheral blood, taken on day 0 of AZD1222 vaccination. The origin of the receptors is an adult in good health.

The J gene is TRBJ2-2, the V gene TRBV10-1; D remains unclear. The CDR3 length is 13 residues. Looked up from germline, CDR1 is WNHNN and CDR2 is SYGVQD (reference sequence). The ends were cut back, 3 bases at V and 3 bases at J, with 5 bases in the middle. The CDR3 region has the DNA TGCGCCAGCAGTGAAAAGGACACCGGGGAGCTGTTTTTT. Protein sequence: CASSEKDTGELFF.

The chain carries TRBV6-5 and TRBJ1-3; weak D call: TRBD1 (5 bases). The CDR3 has 14 amino acids. Per the germline V gene, CDR1 is MNHEY and CDR2 is SVGAGI. Trimming stripped 6 bases from V and 3 bases from J, with 12 bases between. In nucleotides, the CDR3 is TGTGCCAGCAGACCTCGGGGCAGTGGAAACACCATATATTTT. This gives the protein CASRPRGSGNTIYF.

The gene calls are TRBV29-1 and TRBJ1-1; D gene uncertain. Between the trimmed V and J ends, which lost 2 bases and 3 bases, there was a span of 13 bases. Germline-derived CDR1 and CDR2 are SQVTM and ANQGSEA. This CDR3 has 14 residues. CDR3 bases: TGCAGCGTTGAATTGTTAAGAGGCTACACTGAAGCTTTCTTT. Protein sequence: CSVELLRGYTEAFF.

The J gene is TRBJ2-1, the V gene TRBV18; D gene unclear. Trimming took off 4 bases at V and 0 bases at J, with 10 bases between the two ends. CDR3 length equals 15 residues. CDR1 and CDR2 (germline): KGHSH, LQKENI. CDR3 protein: CASSHGSSSYNEQFF. DNA of the CDR3: TGTGCCAGCTCACACGGGTCATCCTCCTACAATGAGCAGTTCTTC. The entire variable domain, with the rest obtained from reference TRBV18 and TRBJ2-1, is as follows: NAGVMQNPRHLVRRRGQEARLRCSPMKGHSHVYWYRQLPEEGLKFMVYLQKENIIDESGMPKERFSAEFPKEGPSILRIQQVVRGDSAAYFCASSHGSSSYNEQFFGPGTRLTVL.

The J gene is TRBJ1-4, the V gene TRBV27; tentatively, D is TRBD1 (6 bases). Trimming pared 7 bases from V and 8 bases from J, leaving 14 bases between. The CDR3 runs 13 residues. In germline, CDR1 is MNHEY, CDR2 SMNVEV (reference sequence). The DNA for the CDR3 is TGTGCCAGCAAGAGAGGGGGTGGCGAAAAACTGTTTTTT. It encodes CASKRGGGEKLFF.

The genes are TRBV16 and TRBJ1-1; D not certain. Trimming stripped 0 bases from V and 0 bases from J, with 8 bases between. CDR1 is KGHSY and CDR2 is FQNENV in the germline V gene. This CDR3 has 15 amino acids. The CDR3 DNA reads as TGTGCCAGCAGCCAATCGGGAGGGTTGAACACTGAAGCTTTCTTT. Translated, it gives CASSQSGGLNTEAFF.

The chain carries TRBV27 and TRBJ2-2; no clear D gene. CDR3 length: 16 residues. From germline, CDR1 is MNHEY and CDR2 SMNVEV (reference sequence). V lost 2 bases and J lost 4, with 14 bases in between. The CDR3 is CASSLLQSGGTGELFF. CDR3 nucleotide sequence: TGTGCCAGCAGTTTACTACAATCGGGTGGCACCGGGGAGCTGTTTTTT.

The chain is built from TRBV5-6 and TRBJ1-1; 8 bases match TRBD1. J was trimmed by 1 base and V by 4 bases; bases with no gene match: 3. The length of the CDR3 is 14 residues. Germline loops: CDR1 SGHDT, CDR2 YYEEEE. CDR3 in amino acids: CASSHRGWNTEAFF. DNA of the CDR3: TGTGCCAGCAGCCACAGGGGGTGGAACACTGAAGCTTTCTTT. Supplemented by reference TRBV5-6 and TRBJ1-1, the full variable domain reads DAGVTQSPTHLIKTRGQQVTLRCSPKSGHDTVSWYQQALGQGPQFIFQYYEEEERQRGNFPDRFSGHQFPNYSSELNVNALLLGDSALYLCASSHRGWNTEAFFGQGTRLTVV.

The V call is TRBV20-1, the J call TRBJ1-2; 10 positions agree with TRBD1. This CDR3 is 14 amino acids long. The germline V gene has CDR1 DFQATT and CDR2 SNEGSKA (reference sequence). Unmatched junction bases numbered 5, after V lost 3 bases and J lost 4 bases. The DNA for the CDR3 is TGCAGTGCTAGTTCGGGACAGGGGCGCTATGGCTACACCTTC. It encodes CSASSGQGRYGYTF.

The gene calls are TRBV6-5 and TRBJ1-2; D may be TRBD1 (6 bases). This CDR3 comprises 13 residues. Trimming removed 6 bases at V and 4 bases at J, with 12 bases between. CDR1 is MNHEY, CDR2 SVGAGI, per germline. DNA for the CDR3: TGTGCCAGCAGCCCGACAGGAGCCTATGGCTACACCTTC. It specifies CASSPTGAYGYTF.

The genes are TRBV5-1 and TRBJ2-3; D might be TRBD1 (6 bases). Trimming pared 7 bases from V and 4 bases from J, leaving 16 bases between. CDR1 is SGHRS, CDR2 YFSETQ, per germline. CDR3 length equals 14 residues. CDR3 loop: CASETGTFADTQYF. CDR3 DNA sequence: TGCGCCAGCGAAACCGGGACATTCGCAGATACGCAGTATTTT.

V gene TRBV5-4 combines with J gene TRBJ2-7, with D possibly TRBD2 on 7 matching bases. Germline V gene lookup returns CDR1 SGHNT and CDR2 YYREEE (reference sequence). The CDR3 spans 17 residues. The V end was cut by 0 bases, the J end by 0 bases, with 16 bases between. CDR3 residues: CASSLGTVGGRSYEQYF. DNA of the CDR3: TGTGCCAGCAGCTTGGGTACCGTGGGGGGGCGCTCCTACGAGCAGTACTTC.

This clone was recorded only once. The chain carries TRBV30 and TRBJ2-1; TRBD1 or TRBD2 may be the D gene (6 bases each). The V and J ends lost 0 bases and 4 bases respectively, with 16 bases between them. Per the germline V gene, CDR1 is GTSNPN and CDR2 is SVGIG (reference sequence). The CDR3 spans 16 residues. DNA of the CDR3: TGTGCCTGGAGTGTACAACGGGGGACATTATACAATGAGCAGTTCTTC. It is translated as CAWSVQRGTLYNEQFF.

DNA for the CDR3: TGCAGCGTTGAAGGGGGATTTAGTAGGGCTAGCGGGAGCTACGAGCAGTACTTC. Translation: CSVEGGFSRASGSYEQYF. V gene TRBV29-1 combines with J gene TRBJ2-7, with 10 positions matching TRBD2. V shed 1 base, J shed 3 bases, and the junction held 15 bases outside the gene matches. This CDR3 has 18 residues. Germline values: CDR1 SQVTM, CDR2 ANQGSEA.

The V call is TRBV5-4, the J call TRBJ1-2; weak D call: TRBD1 (6 bases). CDR1 is SGHNT and CDR2 is YYREEE in the germline V gene (reference sequence). The ends were cut back, 1 base at V and 4 bases at J, with 20 bases in the middle. The CDR3 has 17 amino acids. In DNA, the CDR3 is TGTGCCAGCAGCTTGAGCTCGGGGGGGCAGGGAATCTATGGCTACACCTTC. It is translated as CASSLSSGGQGIYGYTF.

The chain recombines TRBV11-2 with TRBJ1-2; 9 nucleotides line up with TRBD1. V dropped 4 bases and J dropped 3; count of bases not matched to a gene: 6. The CDR3 covers 15 residues. Germline lookup yields CDR1 SGHAT and CDR2 FQNNGV. Written as DNA, the CDR3 is TGTGCCAGCAGCTACGACAGGGGGGGAGACTATGGCTACACCTTC. Its protein is CASSYDRGGDYGYTF.

J is TRBJ1-2 and V is TRBV27; possible D gene TRBD1, 5 bases. CDR1 is MNHEY, CDR2 SMNVEV, per germline (reference sequence). Trimming cost V 5 bases and J 4 bases, with 11 bases left between them. This CDR3 has 13 residues. CDR3 amino acids: CASSALGGYGYTF. The CDR3 nucleotides are TGTGCCAGCAGTGCCCTCGGGGGCTATGGCTACACCTTC.

The chain has TRBV5-5 and TRBJ1-1; possibly TRBD1 for D (5 bases). Trimming removed 0 bases from V and 6 bases from J, with 12 bases in between. The length of the CDR3 is 14 residues. Germline V lookup: CDR1 SGHKS, CDR2 YYEKEE (reference sequence). The CDR3 DNA reads as TGTGCCAGCAGCTTGGGACCCGACAGTCCTGAAGCTTTCTTT. It is translated as CASSLGPDSPEAFF.

V gene TRBV29-1 combines with J gene TRBJ2-7; TRBD1 matches at 9 bases. The junction had 4 bases not matched to a gene; V was cut back by 6 bases and J by 1 base. CDR1 is SQVTM, CDR2 ANQGSEA, per germline. CDR3 length: 13 amino acids. This CDR3 reads CSVTGGVSYEQYF. CDR3 bases: TGCAGCGTAACAGGGGGCGTTTCCTACGAGCAGTACTTC.

This chain joins TRBV3-1 (or the pseudogene TRBV3-2) and TRBJ2-7; D may be TRBD2 (6 bases). The V end lost 1 base, the J end lost 2 bases, and 6 bases lay between the germline ends. The germline V gene encodes CDR1 LGHDT and CDR2 YNNKEL (reference sequence). CDR3 length equals 13 residues. CDR3 residues: CASSQGGAYEQYF. The CDR3 DNA reads TGTGCCAGCAGCCAAGGCGGGGCCTACGAGCAGTACTTC.

V gene TRBV7-2 combines with J gene TRBJ1-2; TRBD1 matches 8 bases. Germline loops: CDR1 SGHTA, CDR2 FQGNSA. The V gene end was trimmed by 3 bases and the J gene end by 8 bases; junction bases not matched to a gene: 5. This CDR3 comprises 13 residues. The CDR3 protein is CASSFSGTGGYTF. The CDR3 DNA reads as TGTGCCAGCAGCTTCTCTGGGACAGGAGGCTACACCTTC.

The chain carries TRBV7-2 and TRBJ1-3; D remains ambiguous. Germline V gene lookup returns CDR1 SGHTA and CDR2 FQGNSA. This CDR3 has 15 amino acids. Trimming stripped 5 bases from V and 0 bases from J, with 11 bases between. CDR3 loop: CASSPHLGSGNTIYF. For the CDR3, the DNA is TGTGCCAGCAGCCCTCACCTGGGCTCTGGAAACACCATATATTTT. Combining the CDR3 with reference TRBV7-2 and TRBJ1-3 gives the whole variable domain GAGVSQSPSNKVTEKGKDVELRCDPISGHTALYWYRQSLGQGLEFLIYFQGNSAPDKSGLPSDRFSAERTGGSVSTLTIQRTQQEDSAVYLCASSPHLGSGNTIYFGEGSWLTVV.

The V and J genes are TRBV6-5 and TRBJ1-2; 7 nucleotides line up with TRBD1. There are 15 residues in the CDR3. Looked up from germline, CDR1 is MNHEY and CDR2 is SVGAGI. Trimming at V came to 7 bases and at J to 0 bases, leaving 8 bases not matched to a gene. The CDR3: CASTPDRLANYGYTF. The CDR3 DNA is TGTGCCAGCACGCCGGACAGGTTAGCTAACTATGGCTACACCTTC.

Points on this clone: Other DNA sequences from this sample encode an identical CDR3 as well. The V call is TRBV6-5, the J call TRBJ2-6, with a weak D call TRBD2 (5 bases). The CDR3 runs 16 residues. Germline-derived CDR1 and CDR2 are MNHEY and SVGAGI. V lost 0 bases, J lost 0 bases, and 6 bases lay in between. CDR3 sequence: CASSYSEASGANVLTF. The CDR3 DNA is TGTGCCAGCAGTTACTCGGAGGCCTCTGGGGCCAACGTCCTGACTTTC.

This rearrangement joins TRBV6-5 to TRBJ1-6, with a possible D match to TRBD1 (6 bases). The CDR3 sequence is 14 residues long. V was cut by 5 bases and J by 9 bases, with 14 bases left in between. The V gene's germline CDR1 is MNHEY and CDR2 SVGAGI. CDR3 in DNA: TGTGCCAGCAGTACCACAGGGTACGGTTCACCCCTCCACTTT. Its translation: CASSTTGYGSPLHF.

The V and J genes are TRBV15 and TRBJ2-1; TRBD2 agrees at 11 bases. The CDR3 consists of 16 residues. With V trimmed by 1 base and J by 7 bases, 6 bases remained unmatched. Germline V CDR1 and CDR2: LNHNV, YYDKDF (reference sequence). CDR3 sequence: CATSRVAGGPLNEQFF. The CDR3 DNA reads as TGTGCCACCAGCAGAGTAGCGGGAGGGCCATTGAATGAGCAGTTCTTC.

This chain links TRBV12-3 or TRBV12-4 with TRBJ1-5, with D hard to call. Trimming removed 1 base from V and 5 bases from J, with 6 bases in between. The CDR3 length is 13 residues. In nucleotides, the CDR3 is TGTGCCAGCAGTTTAGGCCCCTATCAGCCCCAGCATTTT. Its translation is CASSLGPYQPQHF.

The chain links TRBV6-2 or TRBV6-3 to TRBJ2-7; TRBD1 matches at 9 bases. V shed 5 bases, J shed 5 bases, and the junction held 4 bases outside the gene matches. Germline values: CDR1 MNHEY, CDR2 SVGEGT. This CDR3 has 13 amino acids. The CDR3 protein is CASSRDRVNEQYF. The CDR3 DNA sequence: TGTGCCAGCAGTCGGGACAGGGTCAACGAGCAGTACTTC.

The chain employs TRBV20-1 and TRBJ2-3; D unclear. Trimming cost V 0 bases and J 5 bases, with 3 bases left between them. CDR3 size: 11 residues. CDR1 is DFQATT and CDR2 is SNEGSKA in the germline V gene (reference sequence). The CDR3 bases are TGCAGTGCTAGAGAACAAGATACGCAGTATTTT. It translates to CSAREQDTQYF.